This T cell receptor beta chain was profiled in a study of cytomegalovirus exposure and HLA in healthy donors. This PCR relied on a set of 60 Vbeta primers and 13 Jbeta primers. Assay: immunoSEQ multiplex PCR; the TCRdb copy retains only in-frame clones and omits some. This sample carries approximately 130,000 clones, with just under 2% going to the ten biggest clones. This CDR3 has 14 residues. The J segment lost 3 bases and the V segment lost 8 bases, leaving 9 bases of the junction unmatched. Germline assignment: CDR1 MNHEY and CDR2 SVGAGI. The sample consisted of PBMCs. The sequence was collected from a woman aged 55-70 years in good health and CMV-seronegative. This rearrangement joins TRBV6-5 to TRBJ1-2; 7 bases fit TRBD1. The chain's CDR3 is CASAKQGGYYGYTF. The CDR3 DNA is TGTGCCAGCGCCAAGCAAGGGGGCTACTATGGCTACACCTTC.